What follows is one T cell receptor beta chain and its context. Assay used: immunoSEQ multiplex PCR; TCRdb lists only in-frame clones, some missing. The sample holds about 52,000 clones, about 68% seen once. The sample's time point: pretreatment peripheral blood. The patients' disease, urothelial carcinoma, was locally advanced or metastatic. The data belong to a study of PD-L1 blockade in urothelial cancer. Study at large: Most patients, about 85% of the roughly 30, were males with bladder-origin cancer. The analyses of blood took place 3 weeks (second dose) and 6 weeks after treatment start.

Sequences were derived from PBMCs, sampled around atezolizumab (anti-PD-L1) treatment. This TCR was recovered from a man aged 65 to 79 with urothelial cancer.

The CDR3 DNA reads as TGTGCCAGCAGCTCCCTAGCGGCCTTGGGCTCGGCCAAAAACATTCAGTACTTC. This codes for CASSSLAALGSAKNIQYF. This sequence joins TRBV7-8 and TRBJ2-4, with TRBD2 matching 7 bases. V lost 4 bases, J lost 1 base, and 13 bases stayed unmatched. Germline V gene data show CDR1 as SGHVS and CDR2 as FQNEAQ. This CDR3 is built from 18 residues.